The rows below give T cell receptor beta chains drawn from one sample of a study of blood T cell repertoires in COVID-19. Profiling relied on immunoSEQ multiplex PCR, and the TCRdb table lists in-frame clones only, not all of them. Of about 200,000 clones in the sample, around four fifths were seen once. Sequenced sample: peripheral blood. All receptors derive from a woman aged 45-59 years with acute or convalescent COVID-19. CDR3s include the opening cysteine and the closing phenylalanine or tryptophan. The order of the fields is D gene, J gene, V gene, clone size, CDR3 protein, CDR3 DNA. The D gene is left open where the match is weak. Clone size is shown for a subset of rows, as once, few, many or a class of expanded clone.

d_call: NA; j_call: TRBJ2-2; v_call: TRBV5-4; clone_size: NA; cdr3_aa: CASSSSDWSGELFF; cdr3_nt: TGTGCCAGCAGCTCTTCAGACTGGTCCGGGGAGCTGTTTTTT
d_call: NA; j_call: TRBJ2-1; v_call: TRBV9; clone_size: NA; cdr3_aa: CASSVGGPSSYNEQFF; cdr3_nt: TGTGCCAGCAGCGTGGGGGGACCTAGCTCCTACAATGAGCAGTTCTTC
d_call: NA; j_call: TRBJ1-2; v_call: TRBV5-4; clone_size: NA; cdr3_aa: CASSLVIQKGVYGYTF; cdr3_nt: TGTGCCAGCAGCTTGGTGATCCAAAAGGGAGTCTATGGCTACACCTTC
d_call: TRBD1; j_call: TRBJ2-5; v_call: TRBV19; clone_size: few; cdr3_aa: CASSWTGGGGKETQYF; cdr3_nt: TGTGCCAGTAGTTGGACAGGGGGCGGAGGCAAGGAGACCCAGTACTTC
d_call: TRBD2; j_call: TRBJ2-7; v_call: TRBV28; clone_size: NA; cdr3_aa: CASSLLASFSSYEQYF; cdr3_nt: TGTGCCAGCTCATTACTAGCGTCCTTCAGCTCCTACGAGCAGTACTTC
d_call: NA; j_call: TRBJ2-1; v_call: TRBV3-1/TRBV3-2; clone_size: NA; cdr3_aa: CASSHSLAGYNEQFF; cdr3_nt: TGTGCCAGCAGCCATTCCCTAGCAGGTTACAATGAGCAGTTCTTC
d_call: NA; j_call: TRBJ2-3; v_call: TRBV25-1; clone_size: once; cdr3_aa: CASSGAGGESATQYF; cdr3_nt: TGTGCCAGCAGTGGAGCGGGCGGGGAGTCTGCTACGCAGTATTTT
d_call: NA; j_call: TRBJ1-1; v_call: TRBV3-1/TRBV3-2; clone_size: once; cdr3_aa: CASSQHTGLAFF; cdr3_nt: TGTGCCAGCAGCCAACACACAGGGCTAGCTTTCTTT
d_call: NA; j_call: TRBJ2-1; v_call: TRBV24-1; clone_size: NA; cdr3_aa: CATSHRSPTYNEQFF; cdr3_nt: TGTGCCACCAGTCACAGGTCCCCGACGTACAATGAGCAGTTCTTC
d_call: TRBD2; j_call: TRBJ2-7; v_call: TRBV2; clone_size: NA; cdr3_aa: CASSGLAGVRPYEQYF; cdr3_nt: TGTGCCAGCAGTGGACTAGCGGGAGTACGACCCTACGAGCAGTACTTC
d_call: TRBD1; j_call: TRBJ1-3; v_call: TRBV19; clone_size: NA; cdr3_aa: CASKMEDRGSMLGNTIYF; cdr3_nt: TGTGCCAGTAAGATGGAAGACAGGGGTTCTATGCTCGGAAACACCATATATTTT
d_call: NA; j_call: TRBJ2-1; v_call: TRBV27; clone_size: NA; cdr3_aa: CASSPLEARGEQFF; cdr3_nt: TGTGCCAGCAGTCCCCTCGAAGCGAGAGGCGAGCAGTTCTTC
d_call: TRBD1; j_call: TRBJ1-5; v_call: TRBV5-8; clone_size: NA; cdr3_aa: CASSLPDRGNQPQHF; cdr3_nt: TGTGCCAGCAGCCTCCCGGACAGGGGGAATCAGCCCCAGCATTTT
d_call: NA; j_call: TRBJ1-1; v_call: TRBV18; clone_size: NA; cdr3_aa: CASSFTQGSTEAFF; cdr3_nt: TGTGCCAGCTCCTTTACCCAGGGTAGCACTGAAGCTTTCTTT
d_call: TRBD1; j_call: TRBJ1-1; v_call: TRBV18; clone_size: NA; cdr3_aa: CASTTGAEGTEAFF; cdr3_nt: TGTGCCAGCACGACAGGGGCGGAGGGCACTGAAGCTTTCTTT
d_call: TRBD2; j_call: TRBJ2-3; v_call: TRBV2; clone_size: NA; cdr3_aa: CASSGRLAGGTDTQYF; cdr3_nt: TGTGCCAGCAGTGGCAGACTAGCGGGGGGCACAGATACGCAGTATTTT
d_call: TRBD2; j_call: TRBJ2-1; v_call: TRBV2; clone_size: NA; cdr3_aa: CASSAEGKAGESYNEQFF; cdr3_nt: TGTGCCAGCAGCGCCGAGGGAAAAGCGGGAGAGTCGTACAATGAGCAGTTCTTC
d_call: NA; j_call: TRBJ1-2; v_call: TRBV3-1/TRBV3-2; clone_size: NA; cdr3_aa: CASSQGSRGSSGYTF; cdr3_nt: TGTGCCAGCAGCCAAGGTTCCAGGGGATCAAGTGGCTACACCTTC
d_call: TRBD1; j_call: TRBJ1-2; v_call: TRBV19; clone_size: NA; cdr3_aa: CASSIGTVANYGYTF; cdr3_nt: TGTGCCAGTAGTATCGGGACAGTGGCTAACTATGGCTACACCTTC
d_call: TRBD1; j_call: TRBJ2-5; v_call: TRBV11-2; clone_size: NA; cdr3_aa: CASSRDGDRAQYF; cdr3_nt: TGTGCCAGCAGCAGAGACGGGGACAGGGCCCAGTACTTC
d_call: NA; j_call: TRBJ1-1; v_call: TRBV28; clone_size: NA; cdr3_aa: CASRLDGGAFF; cdr3_nt: TGTGCCAGCAGGCTCGACGGCGGGGCTTTCTTT
d_call: TRBD1; j_call: TRBJ2-7; v_call: TRBV6-5; clone_size: NA; cdr3_aa: CASSFRDRGSYEQYF; cdr3_nt: TGTGCCAGCAGTTTCCGGGACAGGGGATCCTACGAGCAGTACTTC
d_call: NA; j_call: TRBJ1-1; v_call: TRBV7-9; clone_size: NA; cdr3_aa: CASSPPAYAVTGGTEAFF; cdr3_nt: TGTGCCAGCAGCCCCCCTGCTTATGCGGTGACAGGAGGCACTGAAGCTTTCTTT
d_call: NA; j_call: TRBJ1-1; v_call: TRBV7-8; clone_size: NA; cdr3_aa: CASREAEVSTEAFF; cdr3_nt: TGTGCCAGCAGAGAAGCGGAAGTCAGCACTGAAGCTTTCTTT
d_call: NA; j_call: TRBJ1-6; v_call: TRBV5-8; clone_size: few; cdr3_aa: CASSPRPRVVGSPLHF; cdr3_nt: TGTGCCAGCAGCCCCCGGCCCAGGGTGGTGGGTTCACCCCTCCACTTT
d_call: TRBD1; j_call: TRBJ1-2; v_call: TRBV7-2; clone_size: NA; cdr3_aa: CASSYQTGGRGGYTF; cdr3_nt: TGTGCCAGCAGCTACCAGACAGGGGGGAGAGGCGGCTACACCTTC
d_call: NA; j_call: TRBJ2-7; v_call: TRBV7-8; clone_size: NA; cdr3_aa: CASSPGTVAYEQYF; cdr3_nt: TGTGCCAGCAGCCCCGGGACTGTGGCCTACGAGCAGTACTTC
d_call: NA; j_call: TRBJ2-7; v_call: TRBV5-1; clone_size: once; cdr3_aa: CASSLAPPEGYEQYF; cdr3_nt: TGCGCCAGCAGCTTGGCACCCCCCGAGGGCTACGAGCAGTACTTC
d_call: NA; j_call: TRBJ1-3; v_call: TRBV4-2; clone_size: NA; cdr3_aa: CASSQAIPGLRGNTIYF; cdr3_nt: TGTGCCAGCAGCCAAGCCATTCCCGGACTACGCGGAAACACCATATATTTT
d_call: NA; j_call: TRBJ1-4; v_call: TRBV6-5; clone_size: NA; cdr3_aa: CASKEGEAGEKLFF; cdr3_nt: TGTGCCAGCAAGGAAGGGGAAGCAGGGGAAAAACTGTTTTTT
d_call: NA; j_call: TRBJ2-5; v_call: TRBV6-5; clone_size: once; cdr3_aa: CASSYGADWGTQYF; cdr3_nt: TGTGCCAGCAGTTACGGGGCGGATTGGGGGACCCAGTACTTC
d_call: TRBD2; j_call: TRBJ2-1; v_call: TRBV19; clone_size: NA; cdr3_aa: CASSSRLAGVNNEQFF; cdr3_nt: TGTGCCAGTAGTTCCAGACTAGCGGGAGTGAACAATGAGCAGTTCTTC
d_call: NA; j_call: TRBJ1-1; v_call: TRBV28; clone_size: once; cdr3_aa: CASSLGGADTEAFF; cdr3_nt: TGTGCCAGCTCCCTAGGGGGGGCGGACACTGAAGCTTTCTTT
d_call: TRBD2; j_call: TRBJ2-7; v_call: TRBV6-5; clone_size: NA; cdr3_aa: CASKKREGRGYEQYF; cdr3_nt: TGTGCCAGCAAAAAGCGGGAGGGCCGAGGCTACGAGCAGTACTTC
d_call: TRBD2; j_call: TRBJ2-1; v_call: TRBV5-6; clone_size: NA; cdr3_aa: CASSLLAGGPNEQFF; cdr3_nt: TGTGCCAGCAGCTTACTAGCGGGAGGGCCTAATGAGCAGTTCTTC
d_call: NA; j_call: TRBJ2-5; v_call: TRBV5-4; clone_size: NA; cdr3_aa: CASSLVLAVKEETQYF; cdr3_nt: TGTGCCAGCAGCTTGGTTCTGGCAGTGAAAGAAGAGACCCAGTACTTC
d_call: TRBD1; j_call: TRBJ2-2; v_call: TRBV11-2; clone_size: once; cdr3_aa: CASSFQQGPGELFF; cdr3_nt: TGTGCCAGCAGCTTTCAACAGGGGCCCGGGGAGCTGTTTTTT
d_call: TRBD2; j_call: TRBJ2-2; v_call: TRBV28; clone_size: NA; cdr3_aa: CASPAGINTGELFF; cdr3_nt: TGTGCCAGCCCAGCGGGGATTAACACCGGGGAGCTGTTTTTT
d_call: TRBD1; j_call: TRBJ1-2; v_call: TRBV29-1; clone_size: NA; cdr3_aa: CSVERGQSYYGYTF; cdr3_nt: TGCAGCGTTGAAAGGGGGCAGTCGTACTATGGCTACACCTTC
d_call: NA; j_call: TRBJ1-2; v_call: TRBV28; clone_size: few; cdr3_aa: CASSLGRDYGYTF; cdr3_nt: TGTGCCAGCAGTTTGGGCAGGGACTATGGCTACACCTTC
d_call: NA; j_call: TRBJ2-1; v_call: TRBV27; clone_size: once; cdr3_aa: CASSLGGSFNEQFF; cdr3_nt: TGTGCCAGCAGTTTAGGTGGGAGTTTTAATGAGCAGTTCTTC
d_call: NA; j_call: TRBJ2-3; v_call: TRBV10-1; clone_size: NA; cdr3_aa: CASSDSRESAQYF; cdr3_nt: TGCGCCAGCAGTGACTCCAGGGAATCGGCGCAGTATTTT
d_call: TRBD1; j_call: TRBJ1-4; v_call: TRBV11-2; clone_size: NA; cdr3_aa: CASSAQQETGVEKLFF; cdr3_nt: TGTGCCAGCAGCGCCCAACAGGAGACAGGGGTTGAAAAACTGTTTTTT
d_call: TRBD2; j_call: TRBJ2-5; v_call: TRBV5-1; clone_size: NA; cdr3_aa: CASSPARTSGNQETQYF; cdr3_nt: TGCGCCAGCAGCCCAGCCAGGACTAGCGGGAATCAAGAGACCCAGTACTTC
d_call: NA; j_call: TRBJ2-7; v_call: TRBV5-4; clone_size: NA; cdr3_aa: CASSSGQSYEQYF; cdr3_nt: TGTGCCAGCAGCTCTGGACAATCCTACGAGCAGTACTTC
d_call: NA; j_call: TRBJ1-1; v_call: TRBV28; clone_size: NA; cdr3_aa: CASSPGGLPWDTEAFF; cdr3_nt: TGTGCCAGCAGTCCCGGGGGTCTTCCATGGGACACTGAAGCTTTCTTT
d_call: NA; j_call: TRBJ1-2; v_call: TRBV4-2; clone_size: NA; cdr3_aa: CASSQQIQGLDGGYTF; cdr3_nt: TGTGCCAGCAGCCAGCAAATCCAGGGTCTTGATGGTGGCTACACCTTC
d_call: NA; j_call: TRBJ2-7; v_call: TRBV5-1; clone_size: NA; cdr3_aa: CASSLQGTGTPFHEQYF; cdr3_nt: TGCGCCAGCAGTCTCCAGGGGACGGGGACCCCGTTCCACGAGCAGTACTTC
d_call: NA; j_call: TRBJ1-4; v_call: TRBV27; clone_size: few; cdr3_aa: CASMRGQAPSNEKLFF; cdr3_nt: TGTGCCAGCATGCGGGGGCAGGCTCCTAGTAATGAAAAACTGTTTTTT
d_call: NA; j_call: TRBJ2-2; v_call: TRBV3-1/TRBV3-2; clone_size: NA; cdr3_aa: CASSQGRVQNTGELFF; cdr3_nt: TGTGCCAGCAGCCAAGGCCGGGTCCAGAACACCGGGGAGCTGTTTTTT
d_call: NA; j_call: TRBJ2-7; v_call: TRBV28; clone_size: NA; cdr3_aa: CASRDPSAYIYEQYF; cdr3_nt: TGTGCCAGCAGAGACCCTAGTGCTTACATCTACGAGCAGTACTTC
d_call: TRBD2; j_call: TRBJ2-3; v_call: TRBV2; clone_size: NA; cdr3_aa: CASRRTSGFQNTQYF; cdr3_nt: TGTGCCAGCCGCCGGACTAGCGGGTTTCAGAATACGCAGTATTTT
d_call: NA; j_call: TRBJ1-1; v_call: TRBV28; clone_size: NA; cdr3_aa: CASPGAGRNTEAFF; cdr3_nt: TGTGCCAGCCCTGGGGCAGGGCGGAACACTGAAGCTTTCTTT
d_call: TRBD2; j_call: TRBJ2-2; v_call: TRBV29-1; clone_size: NA; cdr3_aa: CSVAAELAGEVGGELFF; cdr3_nt: TGCAGCGTCGCGGCCGAACTAGCGGGAGAGGTAGGGGGGGAGCTGTTTTTT
d_call: NA; j_call: TRBJ1-2; v_call: TRBV15; clone_size: NA; cdr3_aa: CATSRDRGMGGYTF; cdr3_nt: TGTGCCACCAGCAGAGATCGGGGGATGGGGGGCTACACCTTC
d_call: NA; j_call: TRBJ2-7; v_call: TRBV10-1; clone_size: NA; cdr3_aa: CASSDSVLVSEQYF; cdr3_nt: TGCGCCAGCAGTGACAGCGTTTTGGTCAGCGAGCAGTACTTC
d_call: NA; j_call: TRBJ2-1; v_call: TRBV6-1; clone_size: NA; cdr3_aa: CASSEDFYNEQFF; cdr3_nt: TGTGCCAGCAGTGAAGACTTTTACAATGAGCAGTTCTTC
d_call: TRBD2; j_call: TRBJ2-1; v_call: TRBV7-8; clone_size: once; cdr3_aa: CASSLASGLANEQFF; cdr3_nt: TGTGCCAGCAGCTTAGCTTCGGGACTAGCCAATGAGCAGTTCTTC